The next 6 T cell receptor beta chains were all read from a single sample in a study of blood T cells in healthy people across ages. With a J-beta primer mix and a sample-barcoded 5' primer, a second PCR ran 7 to 11 cycles. One entry per CDR3 protein, called by TCRdb with MiXCR from the 5' RACE reads. Among about 570,000 distinct CDR3 sequences listed, roughly 28% were seen once. The sequencing input was blood. The receptors were sampled from a woman in her 70s in good health.

This clonotype was counted between two and nine times. The chain carries TRBV13 and TRBJ2-7, with D possibly being TRBD2 (5 bases). Per germline, CDR1 PRHDT and CDR2 FYEKMQ (reference sequence). Trimming took 0 bases from V and 5 from J, leaving 8 bases between them. The CDR3 covers 13 residues. The CDR3 region is CASSLGLAHEQYF. The CDR3 nucleotides are TGTGCCAGCAGCTTAGGGCTAGCTCACGAGCAGTACTTC.

This clonotype appeared a few times. The chain uses TRBV2 and TRBJ1-4; D perhaps matches TRBD1 (5 bases). Germline assignment: CDR1 SNHLY and CDR2 FYNNEI. The CDR3 is made up of 14 amino acids. The V end lost 0 bases, the J end lost 7 bases, and 9 bases lay between the germline ends. The CDR3 nucleotides are TGTGCCAGCAGTGAAGCGTGGGGGGGTGAAAAACTGTTTTTT. Encoded protein: CASSEAWGGEKLFF. The complete variable domain, with remaining parts taken from reference TRBV2 and TRBJ1-4, reads EPEVTQTPSHQVTQMGQEVILRCVPISNHLYFYWYRQILGQKVEFLVSFYNNEISEKSEIFDDQFSVERPDGSNFTLKIRSTKLEDSAMYFCASSEAWGGEKLFFGSGTQLSVL.

This clonotype has just a few counts. This sequence joins TRBV12-3 or TRBV12-4 and TRBJ2-2; D ambiguous. The CDR3 has 12 amino acids. V lost 3 bases to trimming and J lost 9 bases, with 8 bases between them. CDR3 protein: CASSLYPRELFF. The DNA for the CDR3 is TGTGCCAGCAGTTTGTACCCCCGGGAGCTGTTTTTT.

This clonotype has a handful of counts. The chain couples TRBV2 to TRBJ1-1; D gene unclear. The V end was cut by 3 bases, the J end by 2 bases, with 10 bases between. The CDR3 contains 14 residues. CDR1 is SNHLY, CDR2 FYNNEI, per germline. CDR3 sequence reads: CASSEVQRNTEAFF. CDR3 DNA sequence: TGTGCCAGCAGTGAGGTCCAGCGAAACACTGAAGCTTTCTTT.

The chain is built from TRBV9 and TRBJ2-5; D perhaps matches TRBD2 (7 bases). CDR3 length: 13 amino acids. In germline, CDR1 is SGDLS, CDR2 YYNGEE. Trimming stripped 6 bases from V and 3 bases from J, with 12 bases between. CDR3 sequence: CASKRGGEETQYF. The CDR3 DNA sequence: TGTGCCAGCAAGAGGGGGGGAGAAGAGACCCAGTACTTC.

Note on this clonotype: A read error may produce the germline difference seen at one junction end. This rearrangement joins TRBV12-3 or TRBV12-4 to TRBJ1-2; possibly TRBD1 for D (6 bases). The CDR3 runs to 14 residues. The CDR3 region is CASSLKGGEAGSDF. The CDR3 DNA is TGTGCCAGCAGTTTAAAGGGGGGCGAGGCGGGTTCTGATTTC.